This paragraph reports one T cell receptor (beta chain). Its antigen is not identified. CD8 memory comprised CD45RO+ plus CCR7-negative CD45RA+ TemRA cells. This record belongs to a study of shared clonotypes between healthy human individuals. Germline V gives CDR1 SGHRS, CDR2 YFSETQ. Trimming removed 5 bases at V and 3 bases at J, with 7 bases between. This CDR3 comprises 12 residues. Study results and caveats: The generation probabilities recorded for non-shared clonotypes fell below those of clonotypes shared by all four donors.

The assay was run at deep level. TCRdb's copy holds only in-frame clones and misses some; the assay was immunoSEQ multiplex PCR. Of roughly 410,000 clones listed, about 96% were seen once; the top ten hold 0.32%. This clonotype was sampled from a man aged 30 to 45 in good health. This sequence joins TRBV5-1 and TRBJ2-3, with unresolved D. Source material: memory CD8+ T cells sorted from blood. The subset is: CD45RO+ cells pooled with CCR7-negative TemRA cells. The CDR3: CASSQTTDTQYF. CDR3 DNA: TGCGCCAGCAGTCAGACTACAGATACGCAGTATTTT.